This section outlines one T cell receptor (beta chain) sequence together with its context. The PCR used 60 Vbeta and 13 Jbeta primers. TCRdb's copy holds only in-frame clones and misses some; the assay was immunoSEQ multiplex PCR. The table includes around 100,000 clones, under 90% detected once. The record originates from a study of cytomegalovirus exposure and HLA in healthy donors. CDR3 length: 16 residues. CDR1 and CDR2 (germline): SGHRS, YFSETQ. The V gene end was trimmed by 0 bases and the J gene end by 4 bases; junction bases not matched to a gene: 7. The sequence derives from a young woman in good health and CMV-seronegative. The V gene is TRBV5-1, the J gene TRBJ2-1, with TRBD1 matching 7 bases. The sample was PBMCs. The CDR3, as DNA: TGCGCCAGCAGCTTGGATCTGGGGACAGCGTACAATGAGCAGTTCTTC. It is translated as CASSLDLGTAYNEQFF.